This TCR beta chain was retrieved from a study of response to subunit inactivated influenza vaccine. Trimming stripped 3 bases from V and 1 base from J, with 15 bases between. The germline gives CDR1 SGHTA, CDR2 FQGTGA. This CDR3 is built from 17 residues. Each CDR3 protein is one row after TCRdb ran MiXCR on the RT-PCR reads. The profile shows approximately 480,000 distinct CDR3 sequences, 10% to 11% of them singletons. This clonotype was found a few times. The receptor was derived from a man aged 45 to 65 who received an inactivated influenza vaccine. Source: PBMCs from blood, taken more than 35 days after vaccination. The chain carries TRBV7-3 and TRBJ2-2; D is unclear. The CDR3 is CASSLVSGGGNTGELFF. The CDR3 DNA reads TGTGCCAGCAGCTTGGTCTCGGGCGGCGGGAACACCGGGGAGCTGTTTTTT.